The clone carrying this T cell receptor (beta chain) was seen only a few times. Its specificity is not known. The V end lost 3 bases, the J end lost 6 bases, and 15 bases lay between the germline ends. The CDR3 covers 14 residues. This entry is derived from a study of early T cells in non-severe SARS-CoV-2 infection. Background on the study: Alpha and beta chains were unpaired, from unsorted whole-blood bulk RNA.

Researchers attached unique molecular identifiers to individual cDNA molecules. TCRdb re-called the 5' RACE reads with MiXCR, one entry per CDR3 protein. The sample records approximately 69,000 distinct CDR3 sequences, roughly 12% being singletons. General study points: Sequences matched to VDJdb favored anti-spike CD8 responses, while private and CD4 specificities were missed.

Sequenced material: whole blood, taken at baseline. The rearrangement links TRBV12-3 or TRBV12-4 to TRBJ2-7; D is unresolved. The TCR was taken from an adult who was a healthcare worker with PCR-confirmed SARS-CoV-2 infection or an uninfected control (not recorded which). For the CDR3, the DNA is TGTGCCAGCAGTTTTTTAAGTCGCTCTGCCGAGCAGTACTTC. Its translation: CASSFLSRSAEQYF.